This T cell receptor beta chain was identified during a study of memory CD4+ T cells and cytomegalovirus serostatus. Points on this clone: What it recognizes is unknown.

Sequencing used immunoSEQ multiplex PCR; TCRdb keeps in-frame clones, though not all of them. The table includes about 61,000 clones, 75% to 90% detected once. CDR1 MNHEY and CDR2 SMNVEV come from the germline V gene (reference sequence). V was pared by 9 bases and J by 6 bases, with 19 bases between. The CDR3 is 14 residues long. Single viable CD3+CD4+CD8-CD45RO+ cells were sorted as the memory CD4+ T cells. Serostatus was set by detecting CMV pp150, pp28, p38, p52 IgG. General study points: The CMV-associated TCR signature appears largely within the CD4+ memory repertoire.

The genes are TRBV27 and TRBJ2-3; possibly TRBD1 for D (6 bases). The TCR sequence derives from an adult in good health and CMV-seronegative. Sequencing was carried out using memory CD4+ T cells from blood. CDR3 bases: TGTGCCAGTTCACAACAGGGACCTCGGGATACGCAGTATTTT. Protein sequence: CASSQQGPRDTQYF.